This TCR beta chain is from a study of CD8 T cells in Susac syndrome. For the study at large: Patients with Susac syndrome were, at the time of blood collection, therapy-naive, maintained on corticosteroids, or maintained on intravenous immunoglobulin alone.

With random hexamers, reverse transcription was performed on about 0.5 to 1 ug of RNA. TCRdb redid the calling of the immunoSEQ multiplex PCR reads with MiXCR, one entry per CDR3 protein. In the table there are hundreds of thousands of distinct CDR3 sequences, roughly 95% of which are singletons. Notes on this clonotype: The antigen remains unidentified.

This CDR3 is built from 15 residues. Trimming left V 0 bases short and J 6 bases short, with 13 bases between. In germline, CDR1 is SGDLS, CDR2 YYNGEE. General study findings and limits: Clonal expansion was missing from Susac syndrome CD4+ T cell repertoires.

All included Susac syndrome patients satisfied recently defined diagnostic criteria for definite or probable disease. This chain links TRBV9 with TRBJ1-5; D unclear. The sequence derives from a human donor with Susac syndrome. Sequenced material: CD4+ T cells from PBMCs. The CDR3, as DNA: TGTGCCAGCAGCGTAGGACCCCGAAGGAGTCAGCCCCAGCATTTT. Residues: CASSVGPRRSQPQHF.